This T cell receptor (beta chain) was retrieved from a study of PD-1 blockade in classical Hodgkin lymphoma. The CDR3 length is 17 residues. V trimming: 0 bases; J trimming: 1 base; junction bases outside the gene matches: 9. Germline V CDR1 and CDR2: SGHRS, YFSETQ. This table comes from immunoSEQ multiplex PCR, and its TCRdb copy is limited to in-frame clones, with some not included. In the table there are under 15,000 clones, 65% to 85% of which are singletons. This clone was seen a single time. There was relapse after autologous stem cell transplantation in every patient, and there was variation in brentuximab vedotin exposure. Thawed PBMCs were the source of CD4+ T cells, purified by magnetic negative selection.

The gene calls are TRBV5-1 and TRBJ2-7, with TRBD1 matching 8 bases. This TCR came from a human donor with classical Hodgkin lymphoma. Sequenced material: CD4+ T cells from blood, taken at baseline. DNA for the CDR3: TGCGCCAGCAGCTTGGGATTATCAGGGGGCGATTCCTACGAGCAGTACTTC. Translating it yields CASSLGLSGGDSYEQYF.